This TCR beta chain originates from a study of T cell changes during pregnancy in multiple sclerosis. Assay used: immunoSEQ multiplex PCR; TCRdb lists only in-frame clones, some missing. Of more than 25,000 clones in the sample, approximately 90% were seen once. This CDR3 region has 15 residues. J was trimmed by 0 bases and V by 5 bases; bases with no gene match: 3. From germline, CDR1 is SEHNR and CDR2 FQNEAQ (reference sequence). Specimen: peripheral blood, collected in the first trimester of pregnancy. V usage is TRBV7-9 and J usage is TRBJ1-1; TRBD1 matches 10 bases. The clonotype originates from a female donor in good health, enrolled as a control in a pregnancy study. DNA of the CDR3: TGTGCCAGCAGCAAGACAGGGGGCCTGAACACTGAAGCTTTCTTT. Its translation: CASSKTGGLNTEAFF.